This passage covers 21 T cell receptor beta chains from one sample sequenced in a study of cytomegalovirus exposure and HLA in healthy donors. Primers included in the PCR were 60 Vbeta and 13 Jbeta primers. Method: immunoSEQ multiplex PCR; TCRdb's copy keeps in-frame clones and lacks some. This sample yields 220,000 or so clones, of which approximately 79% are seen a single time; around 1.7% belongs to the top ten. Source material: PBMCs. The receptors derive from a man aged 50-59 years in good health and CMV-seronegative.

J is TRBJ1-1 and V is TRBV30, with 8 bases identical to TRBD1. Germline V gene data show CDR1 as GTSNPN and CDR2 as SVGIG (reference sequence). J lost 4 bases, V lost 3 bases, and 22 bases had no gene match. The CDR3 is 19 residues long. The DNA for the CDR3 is TGTGCCTGGAGCTACCTCGGGACTAGCGGGAGGACAGGGCTCACTGAAGCTTTCTTT. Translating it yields CAWSYLGTSGRTGLTEAFF.

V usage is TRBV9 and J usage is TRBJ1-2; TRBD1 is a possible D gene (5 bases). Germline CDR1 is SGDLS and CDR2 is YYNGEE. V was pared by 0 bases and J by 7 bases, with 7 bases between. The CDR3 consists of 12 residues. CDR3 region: CASSVEGVGYTF. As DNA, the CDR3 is TGTGCCAGCAGCGTAGAAGGGGTTGGCTACACCTTC.

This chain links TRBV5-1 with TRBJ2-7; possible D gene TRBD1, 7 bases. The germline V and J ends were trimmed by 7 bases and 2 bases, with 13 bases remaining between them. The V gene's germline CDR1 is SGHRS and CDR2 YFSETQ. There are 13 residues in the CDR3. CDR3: CASRRDSPYEQYF. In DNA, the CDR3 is TGCGCCAGCCGGAGGGACAGCCCCTACGAGCAGTACTTC.

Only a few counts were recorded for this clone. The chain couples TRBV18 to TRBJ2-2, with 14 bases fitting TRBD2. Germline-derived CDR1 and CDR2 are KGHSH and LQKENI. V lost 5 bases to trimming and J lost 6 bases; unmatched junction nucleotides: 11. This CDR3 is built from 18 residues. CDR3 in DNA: TGTGCCAGCTCAGCAATGCCGGGACTAGCGGGAGTGGCCGGGGAGCTGTTTTTT. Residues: CASSAMPGLAGVAGELFF.

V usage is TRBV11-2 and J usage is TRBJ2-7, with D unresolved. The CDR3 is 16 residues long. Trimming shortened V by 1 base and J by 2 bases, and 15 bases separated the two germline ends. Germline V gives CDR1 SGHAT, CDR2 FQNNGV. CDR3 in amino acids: CASSLGATGSTYEQYF. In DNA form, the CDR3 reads TGTGCCAGCAGCTTAGGAGCCACCGGGTCCACCTACGAGCAGTACTTC.

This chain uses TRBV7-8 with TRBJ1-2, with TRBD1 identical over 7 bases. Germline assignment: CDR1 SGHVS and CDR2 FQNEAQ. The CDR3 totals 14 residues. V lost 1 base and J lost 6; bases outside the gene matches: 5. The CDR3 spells CASSLVRGANGYTF. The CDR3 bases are TGTGCCAGCAGCTTAGTCAGGGGGGCAAATGGCTACACCTTC.

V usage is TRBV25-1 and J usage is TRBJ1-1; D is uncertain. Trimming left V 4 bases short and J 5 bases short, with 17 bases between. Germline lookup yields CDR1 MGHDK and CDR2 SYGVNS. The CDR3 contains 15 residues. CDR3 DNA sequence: TGTGCCAGCAGTGGCCCTCAAGGGTCGGGGACTGAAGCTTTCTTT. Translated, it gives CASSGPQGSGTEAFF.

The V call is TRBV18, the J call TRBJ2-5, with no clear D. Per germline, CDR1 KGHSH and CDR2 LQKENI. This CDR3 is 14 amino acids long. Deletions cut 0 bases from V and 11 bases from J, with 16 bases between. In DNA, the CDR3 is TGTGCCAGCTCACCACCGGTGACATCGCATGAGCAGTACTTC. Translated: CASSPPVTSHEQYF.

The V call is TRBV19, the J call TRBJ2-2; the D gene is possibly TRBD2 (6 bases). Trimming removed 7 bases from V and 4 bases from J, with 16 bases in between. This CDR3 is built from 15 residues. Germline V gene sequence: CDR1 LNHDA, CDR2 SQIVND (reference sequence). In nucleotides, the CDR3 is TGTGCCAGTAAGAGGGTCGAAGCGGGCACCGGGGAGCTGTTTTTT. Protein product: CASKRVEAGTGELFF.

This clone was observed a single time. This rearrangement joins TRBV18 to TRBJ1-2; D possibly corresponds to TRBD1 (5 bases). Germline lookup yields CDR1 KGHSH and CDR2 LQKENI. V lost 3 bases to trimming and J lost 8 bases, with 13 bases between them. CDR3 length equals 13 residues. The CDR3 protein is CASSPDTPRGYTF. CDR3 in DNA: TGTGCCAGCTCACCGGACACACCCCGCGGCTACACCTTC.

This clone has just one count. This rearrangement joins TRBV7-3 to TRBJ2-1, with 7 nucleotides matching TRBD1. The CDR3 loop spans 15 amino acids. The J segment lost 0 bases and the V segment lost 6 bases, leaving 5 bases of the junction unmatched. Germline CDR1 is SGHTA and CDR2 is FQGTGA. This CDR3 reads CASSQGESSYNEQFF. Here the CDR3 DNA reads TGTGCCAGCAGTCAGGGGGAGTCCTCCTACAATGAGCAGTTCTTC.

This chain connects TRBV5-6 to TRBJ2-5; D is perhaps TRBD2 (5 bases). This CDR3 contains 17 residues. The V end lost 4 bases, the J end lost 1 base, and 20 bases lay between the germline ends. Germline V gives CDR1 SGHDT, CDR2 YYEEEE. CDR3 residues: CASSATQGLTFQETQYF. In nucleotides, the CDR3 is TGTGCCAGCAGCGCAACCCAAGGACTTACGTTCCAAGAGACCCAGTACTTC.

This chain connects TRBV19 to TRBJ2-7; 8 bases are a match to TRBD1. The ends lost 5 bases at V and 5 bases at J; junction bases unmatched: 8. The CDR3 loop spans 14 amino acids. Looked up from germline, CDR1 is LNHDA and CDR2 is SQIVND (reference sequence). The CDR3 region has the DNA TGTGCCAGTAGTCCTTGGACAGGGTCGAACGAGCAGTACTTC. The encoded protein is CASSPWTGSNEQYF.

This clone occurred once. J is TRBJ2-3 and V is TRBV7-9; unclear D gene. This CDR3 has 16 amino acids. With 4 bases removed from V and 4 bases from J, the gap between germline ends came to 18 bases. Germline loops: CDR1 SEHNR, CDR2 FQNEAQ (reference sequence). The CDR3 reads CASSSIRTVGADTQYF. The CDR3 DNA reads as TGTGCCAGCAGCTCAATACGTACAGTCGGCGCAGATACGCAGTATTTT.

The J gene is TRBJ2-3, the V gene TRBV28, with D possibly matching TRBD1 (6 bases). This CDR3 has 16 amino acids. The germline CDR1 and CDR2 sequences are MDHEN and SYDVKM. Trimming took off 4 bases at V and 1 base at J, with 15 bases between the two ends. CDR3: CASSSTGRVGTDTQYF. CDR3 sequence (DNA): TGTGCCAGCAGTTCTACAGGGAGAGTGGGCACAGATACGCAGTATTTT.

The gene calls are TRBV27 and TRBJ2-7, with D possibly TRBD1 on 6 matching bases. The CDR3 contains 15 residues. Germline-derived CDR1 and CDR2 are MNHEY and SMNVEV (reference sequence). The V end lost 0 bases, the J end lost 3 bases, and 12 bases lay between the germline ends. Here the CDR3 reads CASSLSANRDYEQYF. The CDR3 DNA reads TGTGCCAGCAGTTTATCGGCTAACAGGGACTACGAGCAGTACTTC.

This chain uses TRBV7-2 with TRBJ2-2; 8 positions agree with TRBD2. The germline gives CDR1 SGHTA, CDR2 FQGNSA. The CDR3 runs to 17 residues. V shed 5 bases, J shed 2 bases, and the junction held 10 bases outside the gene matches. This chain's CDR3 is CASSRTTSGLNTGELFF. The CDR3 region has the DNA TGTGCCAGCAGCCGAACTACTAGCGGACTAAACACCGGGGAGCTGTTTTTT.

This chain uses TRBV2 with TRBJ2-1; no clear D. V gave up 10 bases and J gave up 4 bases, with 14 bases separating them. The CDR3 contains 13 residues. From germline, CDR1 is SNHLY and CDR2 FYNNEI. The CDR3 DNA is TGTGCCACCCCACGGTCCCTTTACAATGAGCAGTTCTTC. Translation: CATPRSLYNEQFF. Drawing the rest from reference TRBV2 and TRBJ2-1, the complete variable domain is EPEVTQTPSHQVTQMGQEVILRCVPISNHLYFYWYRQILGQKVEFLVSFYNNEISEKSEIFDDQFSVERPDGSNFTLKIRSTKLEDSAMYFCATPRSLYNEQFFGPGTRLTVL.

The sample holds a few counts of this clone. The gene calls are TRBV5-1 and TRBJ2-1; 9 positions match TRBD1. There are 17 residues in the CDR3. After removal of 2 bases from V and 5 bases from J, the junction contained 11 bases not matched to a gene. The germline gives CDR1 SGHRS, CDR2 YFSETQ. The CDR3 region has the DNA TGCGCCAGCAGCTTTCCCTCGGGACAGGGATCCCACAATGAGCAGTTCTTC. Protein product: CASSFPSGQGSHNEQFF. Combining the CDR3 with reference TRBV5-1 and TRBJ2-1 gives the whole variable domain KAGVTQTPRYLIKTRGQQVTLSCSPISGHRSVSWYQQTPGQGLQFLFEYFSETQRNKGNFPGRFSGRQFSNSRSEMNVSTLELGDSALYLCASSFPSGQGSHNEQFFGPGTRLTVL.

The CDR3 sequence is CSGVRRGRGETQYF. CDR3 nucleotides: TGCAGCGGTGTCCGCAGGGGGCGAGGAGAGACCCAGTACTTC. The chain employs TRBV29-1 and TRBJ2-5, with 8 bases matching TRBD1. V dropped 7 bases and J dropped 4; count of bases not matched to a gene: 11. This CDR3 spans 14 amino acids. Germline lookup yields CDR1 SQVTM and CDR2 ANQGSEA.

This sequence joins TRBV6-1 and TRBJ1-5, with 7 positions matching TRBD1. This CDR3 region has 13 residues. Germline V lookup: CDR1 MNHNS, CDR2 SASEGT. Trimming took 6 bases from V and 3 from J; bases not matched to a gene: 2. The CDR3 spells CASRDRNNQPQHF. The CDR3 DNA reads TGTGCCAGCAGGGACAGGAACAATCAGCCCCAGCATTTT.